The 32 T cell receptor beta chains in this list originate from one sample, sequenced in a study of memory CD4+ T cells and cytomegalovirus serostatus. Sequencing was performed with immunoSEQ multiplex PCR; in TCRdb, only in-frame clones are kept and a portion is missing. The repertoire holds about 56,000 clones, with 82% as singletons. The sort gate was single viable CD3+CD4+CD8-CD45RO+ cells for memory CD4+ T cells. Specimen: memory CD4+ T cells from blood. These receptors originate from an adult in good health and CMV-seronegative.

The chain links TRBV28 to TRBJ1-4; D is undetermined. Germline CDR1 and CDR2: MDHEN and SYDVKM. The V and J ends lost 8 bases and 8 bases respectively, with 18 bases between them. The length of the CDR3 is 14 residues. In DNA, the CDR3 is TGTGCCAGCTGCCCTGAAGGACCCGGGGAAAAACTGTTTTTT. Its protein is CASCPEGPGEKLFF.

As concerns this clone: The junction differs from germline at one of its ends, possibly a read error. V is TRBV7-7 and J is TRBJ2-5, with 8 bases identical to TRBD1. Germline CDR1 and CDR2: SSHAT and FNYEAQ (reference sequence). The CDR3 spans 15 residues. CDR3 protein: CASSSGAGGAETQYF. CDR3 in DNA: TGTGCTAGCAGCTCCGGGGCAGGGGGCGCGGAGACCCAGTACTTC.

As concerns this clone: Germline is not matched at one junction end, which may reflect a read error. The rearrangement joins TRBV7-7 to TRBJ2-5, with TRBD1 matching over 8 bases. Germline V gene data show CDR1 as SSHAT and CDR2 as FNYEAQ (reference sequence). The CDR3 extends over 14 amino acids. CDR3 DNA: TGTGCTAGCAGCTTTTCGGACAGGGCAGAGACCCAGTACTTC. Translated: CASSFSDRAETQYF.

This clone was seen a handful of times. The chain links TRBV6-5 to TRBJ1-1; tentative D call: TRBD1 (5 bases). The CDR3 consists of 15 residues. The V end lost 7 bases, the J end lost 0 bases, and 15 bases lay between the germline ends. Germline V gives CDR1 MNHEY, CDR2 SVGAGI. CDR3 nucleotides: TGTGCCAGCACTATGGGGCCGAGGGTGAACACTGAAGCTTTCTTT. Protein product: CASTMGPRVNTEAFF.

The rearrangement links TRBV11-3 to TRBJ2-3; D gene ambiguous. The CDR3 loop spans 14 amino acids. Germline loops: CDR1 SGHNT, CDR2 YENEEA. V was pared by 5 bases and J by 1 base, with 10 bases between. The CDR3 protein is CASSLRSGTDTQYF. As DNA, the CDR3 is TGTGCCAGCAGCCTTAGGTCGGGCACAGATACGCAGTATTTT.

The gene calls are TRBV19 and TRBJ2-3; D remains ambiguous. V was clipped by 1 base and J by 4 bases, with 0 bases between them. This CDR3 is 11 amino acids long. Per the germline V gene, CDR1 is LNHDA and CDR2 is SQIVND (reference sequence). The CDR3 region is CASSIADTQYF. CDR3 nucleotide sequence: TGTGCCAGTAGTATAGCAGATACGCAGTATTTT.

V and J are TRBV28 and TRBJ2-7; D gene ambiguous. Germline CDR1 is MDHEN and CDR2 is SYDVKM. CDR3 length: 12 residues. Trimming stripped 4 bases from V and 3 bases from J, with 7 bases between. The CDR3 sequence: CASSSTSYEQYF. The CDR3 DNA is TGTGCCAGCAGTTCCACGAGCTACGAGCAGTACTTC.

This chain joins TRBV18 and TRBJ2-2; D gene unclear. This CDR3 spans 14 amino acids. V shed 0 bases and J shed 7 bases, with 9 bases lying between them. Germline V gene lookup returns CDR1 KGHSH and CDR2 LQKENI. CDR3 region: CASSPPSRGGELFF. CDR3 coding DNA: TGTGCCAGCTCACCACCCTCGAGAGGCGGGGAGCTGTTTTTT.

J is TRBJ1-5 and V is TRBV25-1, with D possibly being TRBD1 (5 bases). The V gene's germline CDR1 is MGHDK and CDR2 SYGVNS. The CDR3 spans 14 residues. Trimming stripped 2 bases from V and 3 bases from J, with 8 bases between. The CDR3 coding sequence is TGTGCCAGCAGTGAAACAGGAGCCAATCAGCCCCAGCATTTT. Amino acid sequence: CASSETGANQPQHF. The whole variable domain, filled in from reference TRBV25-1 and TRBJ1-5, reads EADIYQTPRYLVIGTGKKITLECSQTMGHDKMYWYQQDPGMELHLIHYSYGVNSTEKGDLSSESTVSRIRTEHFPLTLESARPSHTSQYLCASSETGANQPQHFGDGTRLSIL.

The V call is TRBV2, the J call TRBJ1-2, with 8 positions matching TRBD1. Trimming at V came to 6 bases and at J to 8 bases, leaving 8 bases not matched to a gene. Germline V CDR1 and CDR2: SNHLY, FYNNEI. The CDR3 has 13 residues. The CDR3 DNA reads as TGTGCCAGCAGCGCCGACAGGGGAAACGGCTACACCTTC. Its protein is CASSADRGNGYTF. The full variable domain, rest sourced from reference TRBV2 and TRBJ1-2, is EPEVTQTPSHQVTQMGQEVILRCVPISNHLYFYWYRQILGQKVEFLVSFYNNEISEKSEIFDDQFSVERPDGSNFTLKIRSTKLEDSAMYFCASSADRGNGYTFGSGTRLTVV.

This rearrangement joins TRBV5-6 to TRBJ2-7; 7 bases agree with TRBD1. The trim removed 3 bases at V and 3 bases at J, leaving 6 bases unmatched. There are 14 residues in the CDR3. In germline, CDR1 is SGHDT, CDR2 YYEEEE. The CDR3, as DNA: TGTGCCAGCAGCTCTCCAGGGGGAAACTACGAGCAGTACTTC. Translated: CASSSPGGNYEQYF.

With regard to this clone: Just one base apart from a much larger clone, this may be a read error. The rearrangement links TRBV4-3 to TRBJ1-4; D call uncertain. CDR3 length: 15 residues. The V gene's germline CDR1 is LGHNA and CDR2 YSLEER. In nucleotides, the CDR3 is TGCGCCAGCGGCCAGGATGCTAGTCGAGCTGAAAAACTGTTTTTT. The encoded protein is CASGQDASRAEKLFF.

The rearrangement joins TRBV11-2 to TRBJ2-5; D gene unclear. Germline-derived CDR1 and CDR2 are SGHAT and FQNNGV. Trimming took off 3 bases at V and 7 bases at J, with 9 bases between the two ends. CDR3 length: 12 residues. In DNA, the CDR3 is TGTGCCAGCAGCTTGGGTTCGGGGACCCAGTACTTC. Protein product: CASSLGSGTQYF.

The chain joins TRBV6-6 to TRBJ2-2; 9 nucleotides align to TRBD1. Trimming cost V 5 bases and J 7 bases; bases outside gene matches: 5. The CDR3 extends over 14 amino acids. Germline-derived CDR1 and CDR2 are MNHNY and SVGAGI (reference sequence). CDR3 region: CASSTGQGIGELFF. CDR3 coding DNA: TGTGCCAGCAGTACCGGACAGGGGATCGGGGAGCTGTTTTTT.

The J gene is TRBJ2-3, the V gene TRBV15; tentatively, D is TRBD2 (5 bases). The germline V and J ends were trimmed by 8 bases and 3 bases, with 12 bases remaining between them. The germline V gene has CDR1 LNHNV and CDR2 YYDKDF (reference sequence). The CDR3 spans 13 residues. In DNA form, the CDR3 reads TGTGCCACCGGGAGTTTGTCGACAGATACGCAGTATTTT. It codes for CATGSLSTDTQYF.

This clone occurred a few times. The chain couples TRBV5-6 to TRBJ1-5; D remains unclear. Germline CDR1 reads SGHDT; CDR2 reads YYEEEE. V was trimmed by 5 bases and J by 9 bases, leaving 15 bases between them. The CDR3 extends over 13 amino acids. As DNA, the CDR3 is TGTGCCAGCAGTTACCGGACGGCGGGGCCCCAGCATTTT. Translated, it gives CASSYRTAGPQHF.

The chain is built from TRBV6-5 and TRBJ2-1, with a weak D call TRBD2 (6 bases). The germline V gene has CDR1 MNHEY and CDR2 SVGAGI. This CDR3 spans 12 amino acids. The germline V and J ends were trimmed by 6 bases and 12 bases, with 15 bases remaining between them. The CDR3 region is CASSVPGGVQFF. The CDR3 DNA is TGTGCCAGCAGCGTACCCGGCGGGGTGCAGTTCTTC.

This chain links TRBV28 with TRBJ2-2; 12 bases are shared with TRBD2. J lost 5 bases, V lost 6 bases, and 13 bases had no gene match. The CDR3 sequence is 18 residues long. CDR1 is MDHEN, CDR2 SYDVKM, per germline. CDR3 DNA: TGTGCCAGCAGACCCGGCCTAGCGGGGGGGCCAAAGACCGGGGAGCTGTTTTTT. The encoded protein is CASRPGLAGGPKTGELFF.

J is TRBJ2-5 and V is TRBV5-1; 8 bases align to TRBD2. From germline, CDR1 is SGHRS and CDR2 YFSETQ. This CDR3 has 16 amino acids. V was pared by 0 bases and J by 4 bases, with 8 bases of the junction left unmatched. CDR3 coding DNA: TGCGCCAGCAGCTTGGGACTAGCGACTGATTCAGAGACCCAGTACTTC. As protein: CASSLGLATDSETQYF.

This rearrangement joins TRBV19 to TRBJ1-6; TRBD1 matches 7 bases. This CDR3 is built from 13 residues. CDR1 and CDR2 from the germline V gene are LNHDA and SQIVND (reference sequence). With 11 bases clipped from V and 7 bases from J, the junction kept 8 bases outside the gene matches. The CDR3 nucleotides are TGTGCCGGCAGACAGGGCGGCAATTCACCCCTCCACTTT. It specifies CAGRQGGNSPLHF.

This chain links TRBV19 with TRBJ2-1; 9 positions agree with TRBD1. V was pared by 6 bases and J by 5 bases, with 26 bases of the junction left unmatched. From germline, CDR1 is LNHDA and CDR2 SQIVND (reference sequence). The CDR3 loop spans 21 amino acids. The CDR3 spells CASSALQFVPGQGIGHNEQFF. The CDR3 DNA is TGTGCCAGTAGCGCTCTTCAATTCGTCCCGGGACAGGGAATAGGCCACAATGAGCAGTTCTTC. The variable domain in full, with the rest retrieved from reference TRBV19 and TRBJ2-1, is DGGITQSPKYLFRKEGQNVTLSCEQNLNHDAMYWYRQDPGQGLRLIYYSQIVNDFQKGDIAEGYSVSREKKESFPLTVTSAQKNPTAFYLCASSALQFVPGQGIGHNEQFFGPGTRLTVL.

The chain links TRBV9 to TRBJ1-6; D remains ambiguous. Looked up from germline, CDR1 is SGDLS and CDR2 is YYNGEE. The V gene lost 0 bases and the J gene lost 5 bases, with 6 bases spanning the gap. CDR3 size: 14 residues. This CDR3 is CASSVDPNNSPLHF. CDR3 in DNA: TGTGCCAGCAGCGTAGATCCCAATAATTCACCCCTCCACTTT.

This clone was seen just once. The chain carries TRBV4-3 and TRBJ2-7, with D perhaps matching TRBD2 (6 bases). Germline lookup yields CDR1 LGHNA and CDR2 YSLEER. This CDR3 region has 14 residues. Between the trimmed V and J ends, which lost 4 bases and 3 bases, there was a span of 13 bases. The CDR3 region has the DNA TGCGCCAGCAGCCGGGCGGTGGAGGGCTACGAGCAGTACTTC. It codes for CASSRAVEGYEQYF.

This chain joins TRBV30 and TRBJ1-1; D is perhaps TRBD1 (5 bases). The CDR3 spans 13 residues. Germline V gene data show CDR1 as GTSNPN and CDR2 as SVGIG (reference sequence). Trimming shortened V by 3 bases and J by 1 base, and 9 bases separated the two germline ends. This CDR3 is CAWRGEENTEAFF. In DNA, the CDR3 is TGTGCCTGGAGGGGGGAAGAGAACACTGAAGCTTTCTTT.

The chain carries TRBV29-1 and TRBJ1-5; perhaps TRBD1 as D (6 bases). The CDR3 sequence is 14 residues long. Trimming took off 5 bases at V and 2 bases at J, with 13 bases between the two ends. Germline values: CDR1 SQVTM, CDR2 ANQGSEA. The CDR3 coding sequence is TGCAGCGTTCGCACAGGGAGCGGCAATCAGCCCCAGCATTTT. Translation: CSVRTGSGNQPQHF.

The DNA of the CDR3 is TGTGCCAGCAGCTTAGGAGCAGGGGGAGGTGAAAAACTGTTTTTT. Translating gives CASSLGAGGGEKLFF. The chain employs TRBV7-2 and TRBJ1-4, with 7 positions matching TRBD1. V trimming: 1 base; J trimming: 7 bases; junction bases outside the gene matches: 6. CDR3 length: 15 amino acids. CDR1 and CDR2 (germline): SGHTA, FQGNSA.

The V gene is TRBV7-2, the J gene TRBJ2-5; D remains unclear. The germline V gene has CDR1 SGHTA and CDR2 FQGNSA. The CDR3 consists of 14 residues. Between the trimmed V and J ends, which lost 4 bases and 3 bases, there was a span of 12 bases. The CDR3 nucleotides are TGTGCCAGCAGCTGGAAAGCAGGAAAAGAGACCCAGTACTTC. Translation gives CASSWKAGKETQYF.

The chain uses TRBV2 and TRBJ1-3, with D unresolved. Germline V gene lookup returns CDR1 SNHLY and CDR2 FYNNEI. V lost 4 bases to trimming and J lost 0 bases, with 10 bases between them. CDR3 length: 15 amino acids. CDR3 region: CASSGTENSGNTIYF. CDR3 DNA sequence: TGTGCCAGCAGTGGGACGGAGAACTCTGGAAACACCATATATTTT.

This chain links TRBV13 with TRBJ2-7; D is perhaps TRBD2 (7 bases). The germline V and J ends were trimmed by 3 bases and 4 bases, with 13 bases remaining between them. CDR3 length: 14 residues. From germline, CDR1 is PRHDT and CDR2 FYEKMQ (reference sequence). The CDR3 coding sequence is TGTGCCAGCAGCTTCGGGCGGGGGCAGTACGAGCAGTACTTC. It yields the protein CASSFGRGQYEQYF.

The J gene is TRBJ1-2, the V gene TRBV29-1; unclear D gene. Germline V lookup: CDR1 SQVTM, CDR2 ANQGSEA. The ends were cut back, 4 bases at V and 7 bases at J, with 10 bases in the middle. The CDR3 runs 11 residues. CDR3 region: CSVASTVGYTF. In DNA form, the CDR3 reads TGCAGCGTTGCTAGCACGGTTGGCTACACCTTC. Looking up the rest from reference TRBV29-1 and TRBJ1-2 gives the full variable domain: SAVISQKPSRDICQRGTSLTIQCQVDSQVTMMFWYRQQPGQSLTLIATANQGSEATYESGFVIDKFPISRPNLTFSTLTVSNMSPEDSSIYLCSVASTVGYTFGSGTRLTVV.

With regard to this clone: Other DNA sequences of this sample code for an identical CDR3. This chain uses TRBV9 with TRBJ1-5; a weak D match, TRBD1 (6 bases). The V end lost 2 bases, the J end lost 2 bases, and 11 bases lay between the germline ends. Germline V gives CDR1 SGDLS, CDR2 YYNGEE. This CDR3 region has 15 residues. Here the CDR3 DNA reads TGTGCCAGCAGCGTGGGACAAGGAGGCAATCAGCCCCAGCATTTT. Encoded protein: CASSVGQGGNQPQHF.

In its sample, this clone was seen a few times. This sequence joins TRBV4-1 and TRBJ1-1, with D perhaps matching TRBD1 (5 bases). CDR1 is MGHRA, CDR2 YSYEKL, per germline. This CDR3 is built from 14 residues. V lost 1 base and J lost 3, with 9 bases in between. The CDR3 region is CASSQVTGHTEAFF. As DNA, the CDR3 is TGCGCCAGCAGCCAAGTCACAGGACACACTGAAGCTTTCTTT.